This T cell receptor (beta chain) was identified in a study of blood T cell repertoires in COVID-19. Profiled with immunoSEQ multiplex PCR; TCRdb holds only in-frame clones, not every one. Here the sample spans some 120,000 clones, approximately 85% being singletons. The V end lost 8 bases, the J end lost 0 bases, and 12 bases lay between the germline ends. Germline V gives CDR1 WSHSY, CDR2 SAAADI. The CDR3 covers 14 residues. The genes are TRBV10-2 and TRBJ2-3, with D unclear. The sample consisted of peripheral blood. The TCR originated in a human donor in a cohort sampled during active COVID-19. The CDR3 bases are TGCGCCAGCGCGAAACGCGCTAGCACAGATACGCAGTATTTT. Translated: CASAKRASTDTQYF.